These 7 T cell receptor beta chains originate from one sample sequenced in a study of cytomegalovirus exposure and HLA in healthy donors. The PCR ran on 60 Vbeta and 13 Jbeta primers. Using immunoSEQ multiplex PCR, the repertoire was profiled, and TCRdb retains in-frame clones only, with some absent. Here the sample spans a few hundred thousand clones, about 80% being singletons. Source material: PBMCs. These receptors were obtained from a girl aged 2 to 10 in good health and CMV-seronegative.

This chain uses TRBV27 with TRBJ1-6, with 8 positions matching TRBD1. The CDR3 consists of 16 residues. J lost 0 bases, V lost 4 bases, and 2 bases had no gene match. Per the germline V gene, CDR1 is MNHEY and CDR2 is SMNVEV (reference sequence). The CDR3 coding sequence is TGTGCCAGCAGTTCTGGGACAGGCTCCTATAATTCACCCCTCCACTTT. Translated, it gives CASSSGTGSYNSPLHF.

This chain uses TRBV28 with TRBJ2-3; TRBD2 aligns across 7 bases. The V segment lost 6 bases and the J segment 4 bases; nucleotides outside the gene matches: 10. Per the germline V gene, CDR1 is MDHEN and CDR2 is SYDVKM. The CDR3 runs 15 residues. The CDR3 here is CASRYSGTGADTQYF. For the CDR3, the DNA is TGTGCCAGCAGATACAGCGGGACTGGGGCAGATACGCAGTATTTT. Together with reference TRBV28 and TRBJ2-3, the CDR3 gives the full variable domain: DVKVTQSSRYLVKRTGEKVFLECVQDMDHENMFWYRQDPGLGLRLIYFSYDVKMKEKGDIPEGYSVSREKKERFSLILESASTNQTSMYLCASRYSGTGADTQYFGPGTRLTVL.

The V call is TRBV11-3, the J call TRBJ2-1; TRBD2 agrees at 10 bases. The CDR3 is 16 amino acids. V dropped 1 base and J dropped 6; count of bases not matched to a gene: 6. Germline V gene sequence: CDR1 SGHNT, CDR2 YENEEA. The CDR3 DNA follows: TGTGCCAGCAGCTTAGGTAGGACTAGCGGACTCAATGAGCAGTTCTTC. Translation: CASSLGRTSGLNEQFF.

In this sample, this clone turned up a few times. Other nucleotide sequences from this sample produce the same CDR3. As DNA, the CDR3 is TGTGCCAGCAGTCTACAGGGCTACGAGCAGTACTTC. This translates into CASSLQGYEQYF. The chain recombines TRBV28 with TRBJ2-7, with TRBD1 as a possible D gene (6 bases). Germline V lookup: CDR1 MDHEN, CDR2 SYDVKM. Trimming removed 5 bases at V and 3 bases at J, with 8 bases between. This CDR3 spans 12 amino acids.

The V call is TRBV23-1, the J call TRBJ1-5; 10 bases line up with TRBD1. TRBV23-1 carries the ORF label, with uncertain function. The CDR3 runs 14 residues. The V and J ends lost 10 bases and 4 bases, in that order; junction bases with no gene match: 7. The CDR3 loop is CATTGTGVNQPQHF. Written as DNA, the CDR3 is TGCGCCACGACCGGGACAGGGGTAAATCAGCCCCAGCATTTT.

This clone appeared a few times. The chain couples TRBV27 to TRBJ1-1; 8 positions match TRBD1. The CDR3 length is 15 residues. Germline loops: CDR1 MNHEY, CDR2 SMNVEV (reference sequence). Trimming cost V 2 bases and J 7 bases; bases outside gene matches: 9. The CDR3 reads CASSLAPTGVDEAFF. The CDR3 DNA reads TGTGCCAGCAGTTTAGCGCCGACAGGGGTGGATGAAGCTTTCTTT.

The chain employs TRBV11-2 and TRBJ2-2; D is possibly TRBD2 (6 bases). The length of the CDR3 is 15 residues. Trimming took off 6 bases at V and 4 bases at J, with 15 bases between the two ends. Germline lookup yields CDR1 SGHAT and CDR2 FQNNGV. The DNA for the CDR3 is TGTGCCAGCAGTACCCGGGCGGGGTCCACCGGGGAGCTGTTTTTT. Translation gives CASSTRAGSTGELFF.